This T cell receptor (beta chain) originates from a study of cytomegalovirus exposure and HLA in healthy donors. Overall study results and limits: Near-uniform donor sequencing depth was presumed by presence/absence analyses. Listed as cytomegalovirus-associated were roughly 180 TCR beta chains. For cytomegalovirus status, the classifier reportedly gave diagnoses with high specificity and sensitivity.

With regard to this clone: Its specificity is not known.

There are 12 residues in the CDR3. V gave up 2 bases and J gave up 8 bases, with 7 bases separating them. Germline V gene data show CDR1 as MDHEN and CDR2 as SYDVKM. It was with 60 Vbeta and 13 Jbeta primers that the PCR ran. Methods used by the authors: There were about 86 million unique TCR beta chains by a later count, and 8.5 million to 14 million of them were shared. Method: immunoSEQ multiplex PCR; TCRdb's copy keeps in-frame clones and lacks some. V, J and clone size reflect that table, while D and trimming were determined from the DNA. The table lists about 170,000 clones, around 78% of them singletons.

V and J are TRBV28 and TRBJ1-3; no firm D call. The clonotype comes from a woman in her thirties in good health and CMV-seropositive. Sequencing input: PBMCs. The CDR3 DNA is TGTGCCAGCAGTTTAGAGGTACACACCATATATTTT. Translated, it gives CASSLEVHTIYF.